Listed here are 20 T cell receptor beta chains from one sample, sequenced in a study of beta chain features in type 1 diabetes. General study results and limits: In every one of the four CD4+ subsets, TCRB CDR3s were moderately but significantly shorter in Type 1 diabetes patients.

What was sequenced were expressed TCRB transcripts, since all of the isolated RNA had been reverse transcribed. Data came from immunoSEQ multiplex PCR; TCRdb stores just in-frame clones and leaves some out. Of about 28,000 clones in the sample, less than 75% were seen once. These receptors have no known antigen. Sequencing was performed on Tregs from blood. The receptors shown here come from a woman in her twenties or thirties with type 1 diabetes.

The J gene is TRBJ2-5, the V gene TRBV19; no firm D call. Germline V gives CDR1 LNHDA, CDR2 SQIVND (reference sequence). Trimming removed 1 base from V and 1 base from J, with 4 bases in between. The CDR3 sequence is 13 residues long. In DNA, the CDR3 is TGTGCCAGTAGTATAGCGTCCCAAGAGACCCAGTACTTC. This sequence encodes CASSIASQETQYF. The full variable domain, with the rest looked up from reference TRBV19 and TRBJ2-5, is DGGITQSPKYLFRKEGQNVTLSCEQNLNHDAMYWYRQDPGQGLRLIYYSQIVNDFQKGDIAEGYSVSREKKESFPLTVTSAQKNPTAFYLCASSIASQETQYFGPGTRLLVL.

This chain's CDR3 is CASSEQTGGHGETQYF. CDR3 nucleotide sequence: TGCGCCAGCAGTGAGCAGACAGGGGGCCATGGGGAGACCCAGTACTTC. This sequence joins TRBV10-2 and TRBJ2-5; 10 nucleotides align to TRBD1. V lost 2 bases to trimming and J lost 5 bases; unmatched junction nucleotides: 8. Germline values: CDR1 WSHSY, CDR2 SAAADI. The CDR3 is 16 amino acids.

As regards this clone: An end of the junction differs from the germline gene, which may be a read error. The chain links TRBV7-7 to TRBJ2-7; 10 positions match TRBD2. CDR3 length: 15 amino acids. Germline CDR1 reads SSHAT; CDR2 reads FNYEAQ (reference sequence). The CDR3 reads CASSPGLANTYEQYF. CDR3 nucleotides: TGTGCTAGCAGCCCGGGACTAGCGAATACCTACGAGCAGTACTTC.

This clone was found a few times. The CDR3 reads CASRGGNQPQHF. CDR3 bases: TGTGCCAGCAGAGGGGGAAATCAGCCCCAGCATTTT. The V gene is TRBV6-6, the J gene TRBJ1-5; D is possibly TRBD1 (6 bases). The V gene's germline CDR1 is MNHNY and CDR2 SVGAGI (reference sequence). This CDR3 spans 12 amino acids. V lost 6 bases to trimming and J lost 4 bases, with 7 bases between them.

This clone was seen only a few times. The chain employs TRBV7-9 and TRBJ1-1, with a tentative D call TRBD1 (5 bases). Trimming took off 3 bases at V and 3 bases at J, with 8 bases between the two ends. This CDR3 comprises 13 residues. Germline CDR1 is SEHNR and CDR2 is FQNEAQ (reference sequence). Here the CDR3 reads CASSLGPYTEAFF. Written as DNA, the CDR3 is TGTGCCAGCAGCTTGGGGCCCTACACTGAAGCTTTCTTT.

This sequence joins TRBV6-5 and TRBJ1-2; a possible D gene is TRBD1 (5 bases). The CDR3 runs 14 residues. CDR1 and CDR2 (germline): MNHEY, SVGAGI. Trimming took off 5 bases at V and 4 bases at J, with 14 bases between the two ends. The CDR3 reads CASSRRQQRYGYTF. CDR3 DNA sequence: TGTGCCAGCAGTCGTCGACAGCAACGCTATGGCTACACCTTC.

The V and J genes are TRBV5-1 and TRBJ1-1; 8 bases map to TRBD1. The V gene's germline CDR1 is SGHRS and CDR2 YFSETQ. The length of the CDR3 is 16 residues. V gave up 4 bases and J gave up 0 bases; unmatched junction bases: 8. This CDR3 reads CASSQRQGPMNTEAFF. In DNA, the CDR3 is TGCGCCAGCAGCCAGCGACAGGGGCCGATGAACACTGAAGCTTTCTTT.

CDR3 residues: CASSRWDRGVGEQYF. The DNA of the CDR3 is TGTGCCAGCAGCCGATGGGACAGGGGGGTGGGCGAGCAGTACTTC. The chain is built from TRBV5-6 and TRBJ2-7; 11 nucleotides line up with TRBD1. With 4 bases clipped from V and 6 bases from J, the junction kept 9 bases outside the gene matches. Germline CDR1 reads SGHDT; CDR2 reads YYEEEE. The CDR3 consists of 15 residues.

The V call is TRBV5-4, the J call TRBJ2-1, with TRBD2 matching over 7 bases. Looked up from germline, CDR1 is SGHNT and CDR2 is YYREEE (reference sequence). The CDR3 consists of 17 residues. With V trimmed by 9 bases and J by 6 bases, 21 bases remained unmatched. In DNA form, the CDR3 reads TGTGCCATTGCAAGGCGGGGGTCCCCGCGTGAAGGCAATGAGCAGTTCTTC. Its protein is CAIARRGSPREGNEQFF.

To note about this clone: This specimen includes other DNA sequences encoding the same CDR3. This chain connects TRBV11-1 to TRBJ1-2, with 10 bases aligning to TRBD1. The CDR3 length is 13 residues. Trimming at V came to 3 bases and at J to 5 bases, leaving 0 bases not matched to a gene. Germline CDR1 is SGHAT and CDR2 is FQDESV (reference sequence). CDR3 amino acids: CASSLGQGYGYTF. The CDR3 nucleotides are TGTGCCAGCAGCTTGGGACAGGGGTATGGCTACACCTTC.

This clone appeared a few times. The chain uses TRBV10-3 and TRBJ1-1, with 9 nucleotides matching TRBD1. The CDR3 is made up of 12 amino acids. With V trimmed by 5 bases and J by 10 bases, 5 bases remained unmatched. Germline V gene lookup returns CDR1 ENHRY and CDR2 SYGVKD. This CDR3 is CAISKPDRGAFF. CDR3 DNA: TGTGCCATCAGTAAACCGGACAGGGGAGCTTTCTTT.

CDR3 in DNA: TGTGCCAGCAGCTTGGGAGGGACAGATACGCAGTATTTT. Translation gives CASSLGGTDTQYF. This chain connects TRBV7-9 to TRBJ2-3; 7 nucleotides match TRBD2. This CDR3 is built from 13 residues. Germline CDR1 reads SEHNR; CDR2 reads FQNEAQ (reference sequence). V trimming: 3 bases; J trimming: 3 bases; junction bases outside the gene matches: 0.

This sequence joins TRBV4-1 and TRBJ2-5, with a tentative D call TRBD1 (6 bases). Trimming left V 0 bases short and J 5 bases short, with 16 bases between. There are 16 residues in the CDR3. Germline V gene sequence: CDR1 MGHRA, CDR2 YSYEKL. As DNA, the CDR3 is TGCGCCAGCAGCCAAGAATACGCGCTGAGGGGGGAGACCCAGTACTTC. Residues: CASSQEYALRGETQYF.

This clone was seen a handful of times. V usage is TRBV29-1 and J usage is TRBJ2-1; no clear D. V shed 6 bases and J shed 0 bases, with 12 bases lying between them. Per germline, CDR1 SQVTM and CDR2 ANQGSEA. The CDR3 spans 14 residues. The CDR3 DNA is TGCAGCGTGGTCAGTTTTGTCTCCTACAATGAGCAGTTCTTC. Its translation is CSVVSFVSYNEQFF.

The sample holds a few counts of this clone. The chain links TRBV6-5 to TRBJ1-5; possibly TRBD1 for D (6 bases). CDR3 length: 13 residues. The germline V and J ends were trimmed by 7 bases and 1 base, with 8 bases remaining between them. The germline V gene encodes CDR1 MNHEY and CDR2 SVGAGI. CDR3 sequence (DNA): TGTGCCAGCACGGGGGGCAGCAATCAGCCCCAGCATTTT. Protein product: CASTGGSNQPQHF.

The chain carries TRBV23-1 and TRBJ1-1; TRBD1 matches at 8 bases. TRBV23-1 is placed among ORFs of uncertain function. Unmatched junction bases numbered 0, after V lost 2 bases and J lost 10 bases. This CDR3 is built from 11 residues. The CDR3 here is CASSQTGGAFF. The DNA for the CDR3 is TGCGCCAGCAGTCAAACAGGGGGAGCTTTCTTT.

Points on this clone: Other DNA sequences in the sample encode the same CDR3. The chain employs TRBV18 and TRBJ1-1; D unclear. The V gene lost 3 bases and the J gene lost 10 bases, with 24 bases spanning the gap. CDR1 KGHSH and CDR2 LQKENI come from the germline V gene. This CDR3 has 16 amino acids. The DNA for the CDR3 is TGTGCCAGCTCACCCTCCGCGTCCCCTTTCTCTCTTGGAGCTTTCTTT. It is translated as CASSPSASPFSLGAFF.

This clone was seen a few times. The chain recombines TRBV7-2 with TRBJ1-5; TRBD1 might be the D (5 bases). The CDR3 runs 13 residues. Germline lookup yields CDR1 SGHTA and CDR2 FQGNSA. V gave up 4 bases and J gave up 4 bases, with 8 bases separating them. CDR3 bases: TGTGCCAGCAGCTACAGGCGTAATCAGCCCCAGCATTTT. This gives the protein CASSYRRNQPQHF.

This clone was detected only once. The rearrangement uses TRBV5-1 and TRBJ1-2, with 8 bases fitting TRBD1. V lost 0 bases, J lost 6 bases, and 4 bases stayed unmatched. Germline values: CDR1 SGHRS, CDR2 YFSETQ. CDR3 size: 14 residues. CDR3: CASSLEGQDHGYTF. The CDR3, as DNA: TGCGCCAGCAGCTTGGAGGGACAGGACCATGGCTACACCTTC.

CDR3: CASSVGGPAETGELFF. Written as DNA, the CDR3 is TGTGCCAGCAGCGTCGGAGGGCCCGCAGAGACCGGGGAGCTGTTTTTT. The chain links TRBV9 to TRBJ2-2; D may be TRBD2 (6 bases). CDR1 and CDR2 (germline): SGDLS, YYNGEE. V was cut by 2 bases and J by 5 bases, with 16 bases left in between. The CDR3 runs to 16 residues.